This T cell receptor (beta chain) comes out of a study of T cell repertoires in cytomegalovirus infection. Background on the study: Evidence of both CMV infection and a matching HLA type came from public TCR beta signatures. Study observations and caveats: Identification of carriers of CMV plus the relevant HLA was performed using cumulative public TCR beta family frequency. Across the ex vivo response, the dominant clonotypes were HLA-C-restricted CMV-specific TCR beta clonotypes.

TCRdb re-derived calls from the reads in MiXCR, one entry per CDR3 protein. The sample includes about a million distinct CDR3 sequences, 25% to 40% seen only once; the top ten take over 10%. V lost 4 bases to trimming and J lost 1 base, with 19 bases between them. This CDR3 spans 18 amino acids. Germline CDR1 and CDR2: MGHRA and YSYEKL. About this clonotype itself: The antigen remains undetermined.

The sample in question was cultured CD8+ T cells from PBMCs, obtained from culture after CMV antigen stimulation. The clonotype was recovered from a human donor in good health (CMV status not recorded). Some clones in this sample may be carry-over from other donors' samples. The rearrangement links TRBV4-1 to TRBJ2-2, with D possibly TRBD1 on 6 matching bases. Written as DNA, the CDR3 is TGCGCCAGCAGCCTCGGAGGTCCGGGACACCTGAACACCGGGGAGCTGTTTTTT. It yields the protein CASSLGGPGHLNTGELFF.